This TCR beta chain appears in the sequencing data of a study of T cells in Graves' hyperthyroidism and ophthalmopathy. Study as a whole: Peripheral blood was obtained at initial diagnosis, preceding any treatment. Whole-study results and caveats: Median prediction lead before ophthalmopathy onset was 5 to 7.5 months with the model. Within blood appeared most thyroid clonotypes that had expanded above 0.001.

The germline gives CDR1 MRHNA, CDR2 SNTAGT. V lost 6 bases and J 7 bases, leaving 15 bases between the germline ends. The CDR3 loop spans 13 amino acids. The CDR3 regions of TCR beta were amplified from RNA transcripts. The HTBI set primed first-round TCR CDR3 RT-PCR. TCRdb passed the multiplex PCR reads through MiXCR, listing each CDR3 protein once. Of nearly 750,000 distinct CDR3 sequences in the sample, 30% to 40% are singletons; the top ten hold roughly 30%. This clonotype was found a few times. Its antigen is not identified. Uncontrolled infections, other autoimmune diseases, pregnancy or lactation led to exclusion of patients.

This TCR was sampled from a woman aged 40-49 years with Graves' hyperthyroidism. Sequenced input: blood. The V gene is TRBV6-4, the J gene TRBJ1-1, with no clear D. The CDR3 is CASSPRARNEAFF. The DNA for the CDR3 is TGTGCCAGCAGCCCACGTGCGCGTAATGAAGCTTTCTTT.